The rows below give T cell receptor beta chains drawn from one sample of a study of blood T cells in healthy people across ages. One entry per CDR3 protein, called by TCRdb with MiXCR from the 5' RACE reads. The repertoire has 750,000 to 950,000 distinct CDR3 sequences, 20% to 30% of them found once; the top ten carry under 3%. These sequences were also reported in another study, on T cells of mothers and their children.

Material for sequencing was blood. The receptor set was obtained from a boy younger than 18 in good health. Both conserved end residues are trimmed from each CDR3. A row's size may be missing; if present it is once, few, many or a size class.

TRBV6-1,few,ASSDRTSYEQY
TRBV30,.,AWSWAAINQPQH
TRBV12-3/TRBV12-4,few,ASRPPGHYEQY
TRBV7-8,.,ASSLAFQSSSYNEQF
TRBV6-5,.,ASSYASGGAETQY
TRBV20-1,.,SARDRSRLITEAF
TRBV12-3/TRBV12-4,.,ASSVEGRMGEKLF
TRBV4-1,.,ASSQVGGHEQY
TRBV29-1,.,SIGQGDGYT
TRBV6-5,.,ASSYSPGTSTDTQY
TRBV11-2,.,ASSNAGGVSGEQF
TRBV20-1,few,SAGGGQGADTQY
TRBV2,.,ASSVRVRSDTEAF
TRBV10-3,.,AISEDRAPDTQY
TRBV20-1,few,SVRPPGTSVNNEQF
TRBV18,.,ASSPPTGTGAEQY
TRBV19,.,ASSPGTGVRNEQY
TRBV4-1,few,ASSPDLSPGHPNYGYT
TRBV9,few,ASSPGGSVIGELF
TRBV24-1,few,ATSEWDSSLQEAQY
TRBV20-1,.,SADRTPQNIQY
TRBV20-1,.,SARGTRDYEQY
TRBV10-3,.,AISSSRDRNTGELF
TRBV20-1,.,SASLVNSGYEQY
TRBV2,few,ATRDRGQETQY
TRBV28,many,ASSWVQETQY
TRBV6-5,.,ASSIFRGLAGELF